This T cell receptor (beta chain) was observed in a study of sequential checkpoint blockade in melanoma. As for the study in general: Randomization was 1:1 between first-line nivolumab→ipilimumab and ipilimumab→nivolumab.

Generated by immunoSEQ multiplex PCR, the TCRdb table keeps only in-frame clones and is missing some. The table includes under 40,000 clones, approximately 90% detected once. Germline V gene data show CDR1 as SGHTA and CDR2 as FQGTGA. The CDR3 has 15 residues. Trimming took 3 bases from V and 1 from J; bases not matched to a gene: 6. Described treatment: randomized to nivolumab then ipilimumab (arm A) or the reverse (arm B). The sequence was collected from a human donor with melanoma. This material consisted of CD8+ T cells sorted from blood (inferred from file names), taken from a patient given nivolumab and ipilimumab in sequence. The V call is TRBV7-3, the J call TRBJ2-7; TRBD2 agrees at 7 bases. The DNA of the CDR3 is TGTGCCAGCAGCTTGGGCGGGAGCCTATCCTACGAGCAGTACTTC. Its protein is CASSLGGSLSYEQYF.